This T cell receptor beta chain was obtained from a study of control samples from healthy donors and cancer patients. This CDR3 comprises 14 residues. V lost 0 bases, J lost 3 bases, and 6 bases lay in between. Germline V lookup: CDR1 LGHDT, CDR2 YNNKEL (reference sequence). Data came from immunoSEQ multiplex PCR; TCRdb stores just in-frame clones and leaves some out. The sample holds around 110,000 clones, over 90% seen once. The rearrangement links TRBV3-1 (or the pseudogene TRBV3-2) to TRBJ1-5; D not resolved. Sequenced material: blood. The sequence derives from a man younger than 45 in good health. The CDR3 spells CASSQDADNQPQHF. In DNA, the CDR3 is TGTGCCAGCAGCCAAGACGCTGACAATCAGCCCCAGCATTTT.